The source of this T cell receptor (beta chain) is a study of prognosis after radiotherapy for stage I lung cancer. Whole-study findings and limits: Patients with distant metastases had lower Shannon entropy after stereotactic body radiation therapy.

This clonotype was detected only once. The target antigen is unknown. A read error may account for a junction end that differs from germline. Amplification of TCR beta CDR3 from genomic DNA used two-round multiplex PCR. First-round PCR amplification was performed with primers specific to each TRBV and TRBJ gene. TCRdb redid the calling of the multiplex PCR reads with MiXCR, one entry per CDR3 protein. The data contain roughly 30,000 distinct CDR3 sequences, around 35% of them singletons. The CDR3 extends over 14 amino acids. Germline CDR1 is LNHDA and CDR2 is SQIVND (reference sequence). The chain employs TRBV19 and TRBJ2-3, with 10 nucleotides matching TRBD2. The input for sequencing was PBMCs, taken before or after stereotactic body radiation therapy (not recorded which). The TCR sequence derives from a donor over 45 with non-small cell lung cancer. The CDR3 coding sequence is TGTGCCAGTAGCCTGGGGACTAGCGCAGATACGAAGTATTTT. This encodes CASSLGTSADTKYF.